The source of this T cell receptor beta chain is a study of shared clonotypes between healthy human individuals. Sequencing used immunoSEQ multiplex PCR; TCRdb keeps in-frame clones, though not all of them. There are around 700,000 clones in the sample; around 73% occur only once, and roughly 1.9% lies in the top ten. All donors qualified as healthy HIV-negative adults and had experienced no recent acute infections or vaccinations. Whole-study findings and limits: Estimated richness values were generally larger in naive subsets than in memory subsets. Naive CD4 clonotypes were shared across a handful of donors at around 5.4%.

A remark on this clone: The antigen remains unidentified.

The source material was memory CD4+ T cells sorted from blood. Subset meaning: CD45RA-negative fraction. The TCR was taken from a woman in her 30s in good health.

The CDR3 is CASSKTDRGPGELFF. CDR3 DNA sequence: TGTGCCAGCAGTAAAACTGACCGTGGGCCCGGGGAGCTGTTTTTT. V is TRBV27 and J is TRBJ2-2, with D uncertain. Germline V gene sequence: CDR1 MNHEY, CDR2 SMNVEV (reference sequence). Trimming took off 5 bases at V and 6 bases at J, with 16 bases between the two ends. There are 15 residues in the CDR3.